The clone carrying this T cell receptor beta chain came up many times. The record originates from a study of human T cells and chemical hapten exposure. Study summary: Readings were taken at 6 days from patch tests that had applied 0.01% DPC to the upper back.

One entry per CDR3 protein results from TCRdb running MiXCR on the RACE reads. The repertoire includes 300,000 to 450,000 distinct CDR3 sequences, less than 6.5% of them detected once, and just over 2.5% sits in the top ten. Time point noted: pre-sensitization, week 0. Treatment reported: therapeutic diphenylcyclopropenone sensitization with weekly scalp DPC. The CDR3 contains 16 residues. CDR1 ENHRY and CDR2 SYGVKD come from the germline V gene. The V and J ends lost 4 bases and 5 bases, in that order; junction bases with no gene match: 10. The clonotype originates from a woman aged 45-65 years with alopecia areata. Some clones in this sample may be carry-over from other donors' samples. V and J are TRBV10-3 and TRBJ2-5; TRBD1 matches 10 bases. The starting material was whole blood, obtained in connection with sensitization to the hapten diphenylcyclopropenone (DPC). The CDR3 region has the DNA TGTGCCATCAGTGGCCCGGAGACAGGGGGCGAGGAGACCCAGTACTTC. Translated, it gives CAISGPETGGEETQYF.